Listed here is a single TCR beta chain. It has no known antigen specificity. Within one base of it there is no much larger clone, and no base qualities were kept. CD8 naive samples were CD45RO-negative cells positively selected for CCR7, giving a CD45RA+CCR7+ population that excluded TemRA cells. Healthy HIV-negative adults with no recently reported acute infections or vaccinations were included as donors. Only Caucasian adults living in Nashville, Tennessee, USA were represented among the donors. After blood collection by leukapheresis, PBMCs were isolated using Ficoll-Histopaque density gradient centrifugation and then cryopreserved in the vapor phase of liquid nitrogen. Purity and quantity of every magnetically sorted T cell population were checked by analytical flow cytometry. From each sorted fraction, genomic DNA was isolated and quantified by UV absorbance on a Nanodrop 2000c. The data were obtained in a study of shared clonotypes between healthy human individuals (dated by TCRdb to 2019 to 2021). Study-wide context: The cohort comprised a couple of women and a few men aged 18 to 49 years. For each donor, CD4 naive and CD4 memory were each run on three plates, CD8 naive on two plates, and CD8 memory on one plate. To increase sequencing depth and limit assay-specific biases, different laboratories used diverse techniques to prepare libraries and sequence TCR repertoires. Leukapheresis yielded between about 0.94 and 8.9 billion PBMCs per donor. Blood TCR repertoires of roughly five healthy adults were deeply sequenced to estimate repertoire size and the extent of clonotype sharing between individuals.

Paper-wide results and their limitations: Pairwise subsampling led to the expectation that sequencing depth would affect the degree of clonotype sharing among donors. Larger estimated clonotype richness was generally found for naive subsets than for memory subsets. The small number of donors limited the genetic and exposure-history diversity represented. Higher generation probabilities were observed for clonotypes shared by all four sorted-subset donors than for non-shared clonotypes. Sampling was restricted to blood, and TCR repertoires in tissues likely differ from the TCR repertoires found in blood. Rarefaction of sorted-subset datasets indicated incomplete sequencing despite the large sequencing depth. Sharing across several donors was observed for around 5% of naive CD4, over 3% of naive CD8, about 2.5% of memory CD4, and about 0.4% of memory CD8 clonotypes.

TCR CDR3 regions were amplified from genomic DNA by multiplex PCR using the deep immunoSEQ assay. Extracted genomic DNA from each cell subset was spread evenly across all wells of several immunoSEQ 96-well plates, with each plate serving as a replicate. For sorted subsets, 200 to 250 ng genomic DNA, equal to tens of thousands of T cell genomes, was loaded into each replicate PCR. The purified libraries were quantified using a Qubit 3.0 fluorometer, sized with a Bioanalyzer 2100, and then quantified again using the KAPA Library Quantification kit. A separate single-read 150-cycle Illumina NextSeq 550 flow cell was used to sequence each immunoSEQ 96-well plate. As for the authors' bioinformatics: The immunoSEQ output contained only junctional sequences without quality scores, so filtering could not match that applied to full-length reads. To assign V/J genes and CDR3, sequences were annotated using PyIR, a Python wrapper for IgBLAST v1.9, with IMGT germline references. Any read was removed if the V/J assignment was weak (E-value above 1e-6), the CDR3 was missing, or the read contained stop codons, out-of-frame junctions, or ambiguous translated residues. V3J clonotypes were defined by identical inferred V gene, J gene, and CDR3 amino acid sequence. To compute the percentage overlap between repertoires, the number of shared unique clonotypes was divided by the size of the smaller repertoire. RTK rarefaction, the Chao1 estimator, and Recon v2.1 estimates of unobserved clonotypes were used to assess repertoire richness. OLGA was used to compute generation probabilities for all TCRbeta clonotypes that the gDNA method yielded from a handful of donors. TCRdb limited this immuneACCESS table to in-frame rearrangements with V and J called. A share of clones is missing; checked studies link under half to unresolved V genes, and the rest is unexplained. V and J calls and clone size come straight from that table; D and trimming were deduced from the DNA. The sample table holds about 650,000 clones, of which less than 97% were seen once. The top ten hold 0.095% to 0.12% of the sample.

Sequenced material: naive CD8+ T cells sorted from blood. The sample's cell subset or site label is to be understood as: CD45RA+CCR7+. The sequence was collected from a woman aged 30 to 39 in good health.

The DNA is TGCAGCGGAGGACTAGCCCTCACCGGGGAGCTGTTTTTT. It encodes CSGGLALTGELFF. The rearrangement combines TRBV29-1 with TRBJ2-2, with 8 middle bases fitting TRBD2. Including the terminal cysteine and phenylalanine, the CDR3 comprises 13 residues. Just the 39-base CDR3 DNA is kept, in frame starting at base 1. Trimming accounts for 7 bases at V and 4 bases at J, while the number of junction bases matched to no gene is 5. CDR1 and CDR2, looked up from the germline V gene, are SQVTM and ANQGSEA.